These 18 T cell receptor beta chains were sequenced from one sample in a study of T cells in Graves' hyperthyroidism and ophthalmopathy. Amplification yielded TCR beta CDR3 regions, with RNA transcripts as the source. HTBI primers drove first-round RT-PCR of the TCR CDR3. A single record per CDR3 protein comes from TCRdb applying MiXCR to the multiplex PCR reads. The table lists around 600,000 distinct CDR3 sequences, about 16% of them singletons, with 3% to 4% in the top ten. The sequencing sample was made of blood. These receptors originate from a woman in her thirties or forties with Graves' ophthalmopathy.

The sample holds many counts of this clonotype. The rearrangement uses TRBV12-3 or TRBV12-4 and TRBJ2-1, with 7 bases that match TRBD1. J lost 5 bases, V lost 6 bases, and 4 bases had no gene match. This CDR3 is 13 amino acids long. The DNA of the CDR3 is TGTGCCAGCAGCTACGGGACAGACAATGAGCAGTTCTTC. Translated, it gives CASSYGTDNEQFF.

This clonotype was observed many times. V and J are TRBV30 and TRBJ1-2; a weak D match, TRBD1 (6 bases). The CDR3 is 16 residues long. Trimming cost V 2 bases and J 7 bases, with 23 bases left between them. Germline V gene data show CDR1 as GTSNPN and CDR2 as SVGIG (reference sequence). The CDR3 DNA reads as TGTGCCTGGAGTTGGAGGGGGGCCCCTTCTGATGTTGGCTACACCTTC. This sequence encodes CAWSWRGAPSDVGYTF.

There are many counts of this clonotype. V is TRBV28 and J is TRBJ2-7; D possibly corresponds to TRBD1 (6 bases). The CDR3 has 15 amino acids. Deletions cut 2 bases from V and 5 bases from J, with 16 bases between. Germline V gene data show CDR1 as MDHEN and CDR2 as SYDVKM. The CDR3 region is CASSLDPGALDEQYF. In DNA, the CDR3 is TGTGCCAGCAGTTTAGACCCAGGGGCGCTGGACGAGCAGTACTTC.

The rearrangement uses TRBV15 and TRBJ2-2; no definite D call. Trimming cost V 6 bases and J 1 base, with 0 bases left between them. The germline V gene has CDR1 LNHNV and CDR2 YYDKDF (reference sequence). The CDR3 is 11 residues long. The CDR3 sequence: CATRNTGELFF. In DNA, the CDR3 is TGTGCCACCAGGAACACCGGGGAGCTGTTTTTT. The variable domain in full, with the rest retrieved from reference TRBV15 and TRBJ2-2, is DAMVIQNPRYQVTQFGKPVTLSCSQTLNHNVMYWYQQKSSQAPKLLFHYYDKDFNNEADTPDNFQSRRPNTSFCFLDIRSPGLGDTAMYLCATRNTGELFFGEGSRLTVL.

This clonotype has ten or more counts. The DNA for the CDR3 is TGTGCCAGCAGCCTCAGACAGGGGTTCGGTGAGCAGTTCTTC. Translated, it gives CASSLRQGFGEQFF. V gene TRBV7-9 combines with J gene TRBJ2-1; TRBD1 matches at 8 bases. V lost 5 bases and J lost 9; bases outside the gene matches: 9. The germline gives CDR1 SEHNR, CDR2 FQNEAQ (reference sequence). The CDR3 spans 14 residues.

This clonotype was observed many times. DNA for the CDR3: TGTGCCAGCGGGCAGGGGATCCGCGAGCAGTACTTC. It codes for CASGQGIREQYF. This rearrangement joins TRBV6-1 to TRBJ2-7; TRBD1 is a possible D gene (6 bases). Trimming took 8 bases from V and 6 from J, leaving 14 bases between them. The CDR3 consists of 12 residues. Germline V gene data show CDR1 as MNHNS and CDR2 as SASEGT.

The chain employs TRBV18 and TRBJ2-1, with 7 positions matching TRBD1. Germline lookup yields CDR1 KGHSH and CDR2 LQKENI. The CDR3 extends over 17 amino acids. The junction had 13 bases not matched to a gene; V was cut back by 2 bases and J by 6 bases. This CDR3 is CASSPIMGTVPSNEQFF. Here the CDR3 DNA reads TGTGCCAGCTCACCAATTATGGGGACAGTACCCTCCAATGAGCAGTTCTTC. Supplemented by reference TRBV18 and TRBJ2-1, the full variable domain reads NAGVMQNPRHLVRRRGQEARLRCSPMKGHSHVYWYRQLPEEGLKFMVYLQKENIIDESGMPKERFSAEFPKEGPSILRIQQVVRGDSAAYFCASSPIMGTVPSNEQFFGPGTRLTVL.

This clonotype was counted many times. J is TRBJ2-4 and V is TRBV3-1; D remains unclear. Looked up from germline, CDR1 is LGHDT and CDR2 is YNNKEL (reference sequence). The CDR3 is 15 amino acids. V gave up 1 base and J gave up 3 bases, with 10 bases separating them. The CDR3 DNA sequence: TGTGCCAGCAGCCAAGGGGCCGTCAACAAAAACATTCAGTACTTC. Its translation: CASSQGAVNKNIQYF.

This clonotype was picked up a small number of times. The rearrangement uses TRBV5-8 and TRBJ2-7; tentative D call: TRBD1 (6 bases). CDR1 SGHTS and CDR2 YDEGEE come from the germline V gene. The CDR3 runs to 14 residues. V dropped 4 bases and J dropped 2 bases, with 13 bases sitting between them. The CDR3: CASSRDRHPYEQYF. For the CDR3, the DNA is TGTGCCAGCAGCCGAGACAGGCATCCCTACGAGCAGTACTTC.

In this sample, this clonotype turned up many times. V is TRBV9 and J is TRBJ2-5; 11 bases line up with TRBD2. Germline CDR1 SGDLS, CDR2 YYNGEE. The CDR3 sequence is 15 residues long. The V segment lost 6 bases and the J segment 4 bases; nucleotides outside the gene matches: 8. Here the CDR3 DNA reads TGTGCCAGCAACCTCGGACTAGCGGGTGGAGAGACCCAGTACTTC. Its translation: CASNLGLAGGETQYF.

The gene calls are TRBV19 and TRBJ2-1; 13 bases fit TRBD2. V lost 5 bases, J lost 0 bases, and 4 bases stayed unmatched. The CDR3 extends over 17 amino acids. Germline V gives CDR1 LNHDA, CDR2 SQIVND (reference sequence). The CDR3 region has the DNA TGTGCCAGTAGTGTAGGGACTAGCGGGAACTCCTACAATGAGCAGTTCTTC. This encodes CASSVGTSGNSYNEQFF.

The gene calls are TRBV6-1 and TRBJ1-1; D unclear. Trimming took 5 bases from V and 5 from J, leaving 18 bases between them. Germline CDR1 reads MNHNS; CDR2 reads SASEGT. The CDR3 spans 15 residues. The CDR3 nucleotides are TGTGCCAGCAGTACGACACAGCTGGGAGGGACTGAAGCTTTCTTT. Its translation: CASSTTQLGGTEAFF.

V usage is TRBV20-1 and J usage is TRBJ2-7; 7 bases agree with TRBD2. There are 14 residues in the CDR3. J was trimmed by 7 bases and V by 5 bases; bases with no gene match: 14. Germline V gives CDR1 DFQATT, CDR2 SNEGSKA (reference sequence). The CDR3 region has the DNA TGCAGTGCTCCCAGGAGAGCGGGAAACAATGAGCAGTACTTC. Its protein is CSAPRRAGNNEQYF.

In its sample, this clonotype was seen many times. The chain recombines TRBV2 with TRBJ1-5, with D possibly TRBD1 on 6 matching bases. Trimming removed 5 bases at V and 6 bases at J, with 11 bases between. This CDR3 region has 13 residues. CDR1 and CDR2 from the germline V gene are SNHLY and FYNNEI. The CDR3, as DNA: TGTGCCAGCAGTCCCAGGGGCGGTCAGCCCCAGCATTTT. Translation: CASSPRGGQPQHF.

This clonotype was observed at least ten times. CDR3 nucleotide sequence: TGTGCCAGCTCACCCTACAGGGGGGATTACAATGAGCAGTTCTTC. This codes for CASSPYRGDYNEQFF. J is TRBJ2-1 and V is TRBV18; TRBD1 matches at 8 bases. CDR3 length equals 15 residues. CDR1 KGHSH and CDR2 LQKENI come from the germline V gene. J lost 4 bases, V lost 3 bases, and 5 bases had no gene match. Combining the CDR3 with reference TRBV18 and TRBJ2-1 gives the whole variable domain NAGVMQNPRHLVRRRGQEARLRCSPMKGHSHVYWYRQLPEEGLKFMVYLQKENIIDESGMPKERFSAEFPKEGPSILRIQQVVRGDSAAYFCASSPYRGDYNEQFFGPGTRLTVL.

J is TRBJ2-1 and V is TRBV15; D not resolved. The CDR3 length is 17 residues. Germline V CDR1 and CDR2: LNHNV, YYDKDF (reference sequence). V lost 0 bases, J lost 4 bases, and 16 bases lay in between. The CDR3 loop is CATSRDLTAIYYNEQFF. CDR3 DNA: TGTGCCACCAGCAGAGATCTGACGGCAATATATTACAATGAGCAGTTCTTC.

Turning to this clonotype: A much larger clone is a single base away; this may be a read error. V and J are TRBV7-9 and TRBJ2-7; 8 bases map to TRBD2. The V gene's germline CDR1 is SEHNR and CDR2 FQNEAQ (reference sequence). This CDR3 is 17 amino acids long. The CDR3 loop is CASTLGSRSGSSYEQYF. CDR3 DNA: TGCGCCAGCACCTTAGGCTCCCGGAGCGGGAGTTCGTACGAGCAGTACTTC.

This clonotype came up many times. The V call is TRBV28, the J call TRBJ2-7; no clear D gene. The V end lost 5 bases, the J end lost 2 bases, and 7 bases lay between the germline ends. Germline CDR1 and CDR2: MDHEN and SYDVKM. The CDR3 spans 12 residues. CDR3 in amino acids: CASSVLTYEQYF. CDR3 nucleotides: TGTGCCAGCAGTGTCCTGACCTACGAGCAGTACTTC.